What follows are 18 T cell receptor beta chains derived from one specimen sequenced in a study of regulatory T cells in long-lasting Graves disease. Assembly of TCR beta libraries relied on iRepertoire HTBI primers together with Arm-PCR of CDR3 regions. TCRdb called the multiplex PCR reads again in MiXCR, with one record for every CDR3 protein. The sample includes a few hundred thousand distinct CDR3 sequences, over 14% of them seen just once. As to time point: newly diagnosed GD, antithyroid drugs for less than 3 months. PBMCs were the source of the RNA used for TCR sequencing. The same sample was also studied in work on T cells in Graves' hyperthyroidism and ophthalmopathy.

The input for sequencing was peripheral blood mononuclear cells (PBMCs), taken at new diagnosis, from a patient treated with antithyroid drugs. The origin of the receptors is a woman in her forties with Graves disease.

This clonotype was counted at least ten times. CDR3 amino acids: CASSLTGGNNQPQHF. In DNA, the CDR3 is TGTGCCAGCAGCTTAACAGGTGGCAACAATCAGCCCCAGCATTTT. The chain recombines TRBV7-3 with TRBJ1-5; D is unclear. The germline V and J ends were trimmed by 0 bases and 3 bases, with 9 bases remaining between them. This CDR3 region has 15 residues. Germline CDR1 is SGHTA and CDR2 is FQGTGA.

This clonotype was observed at least ten times. The rearrangement joins TRBV28 to TRBJ1-1, with TRBD1 identical over 8 bases. V shed 7 bases and J 1 base; nucleotides not matched to a gene: 5. Looked up from germline, CDR1 is MDHEN and CDR2 is SYDVKM. The CDR3 runs 14 residues. The CDR3 nucleotides read TGTGCCAGCAAACAGGGGGTTCGGAACACTGAAGCTTTCTTT. It yields the protein CASKQGVRNTEAFF.

This clonotype occurred many times. The junction differs from germline at one of its ends, possibly a read error. The CDR3 DNA reads as TGTGCCAGCAGCTCCAGTAGTGGGCCAAAGTTCTTC. This encodes CASSSSSGPKFF. The V gene is TRBV7-9, the J gene TRBJ2-5; no reliable D call. Germline V CDR1 and CDR2: SEHNR, FQNEAQ (reference sequence). The CDR3 has 12 amino acids.

This clonotype has ten or more counts. The chain joins TRBV20-1 to TRBJ2-2; 9 bases fit TRBD1. Germline CDR1 DFQATT, CDR2 SNEGSKA (reference sequence). The CDR3 contains 14 residues. Trimming cost V 6 bases and J 3 bases; bases outside gene matches: 5. CDR3 protein: CSARDREDTGELFF. CDR3 DNA: TGCAGTGCAAGGGACAGGGAGGACACCGGGGAGCTGTTTTTT.

This clonotype was seen repeatedly, ten times or more. V usage is TRBV2 and J usage is TRBJ1-6; D is undetermined. The CDR3 runs to 14 residues. Trimming cost V 3 bases and J 6 bases, with 9 bases left between them. Germline V CDR1 and CDR2: SNHLY, FYNNEI. CDR3 in amino acids: CASSDGRANSPLHF. CDR3 bases: TGTGCCAGCAGTGACGGGAGGGCTAATTCACCCCTCCACTTT.

The chain carries TRBV6-2 or TRBV6-3 and TRBJ2-5; D gene uncertain. CDR1 MNHEY and CDR2 SVGEGT come from the germline V gene. V shed 2 bases and J shed 0 bases, with 10 bases lying between them. This CDR3 is 15 amino acids long. CDR3 in amino acids: CASSYVRSYQETQYF. The CDR3 region has the DNA TGTGCCAGCAGTTACGTCAGGAGCTACCAAGAGACCCAGTACTTC.

A word on this clonotype: Its ends do not fully match the called genes, so a read error is possible. The V and J genes are TRBV6-1 and TRBJ1-2, with a weak D call TRBD1 (5 bases). The germline CDR1 and CDR2 sequences are MNHNS and SASEGT. CDR3 length: 14 residues. Here the CDR3 reads CAGSDGGLSYGYTF. The CDR3 DNA sequence: TGTGCCGGCAGTGATGGGGGGTTGAGCTATGGCTACACCTTC.

This clonotype was counted ten times or more. V and J are TRBV28 and TRBJ2-5, with no clear D. Per germline, CDR1 MDHEN and CDR2 SYDVKM. Trimming took off 3 bases at V and 5 bases at J, with 10 bases between the two ends. The CDR3 has 13 amino acids. CDR3 region: CASSFPPRETQYF. The CDR3 DNA sequence: TGTGCCAGCAGTTTTCCCCCAAGGGAGACCCAGTACTTC.

This clonotype was counted ten times or more. The chain employs TRBV28 and TRBJ2-7; the D gene is possibly TRBD2 (6 bases). V shed 5 bases and J shed 5 bases, with 28 bases lying between them. The CDR3 is made up of 18 amino acids. Germline CDR1 and CDR2: MDHEN and SYDVKM. CDR3 residues: CASSPLREELDVVHEQYF. CDR3 bases: TGTGCCAGCAGTCCCCTGAGGGAGGAATTGGATGTTGTCCACGAGCAGTACTTC.

Only a few counts were recorded for this clonotype. The V gene is TRBV27, the J gene TRBJ2-7; D might be TRBD2 (6 bases). The CDR3 spans 14 residues. Germline-derived CDR1 and CDR2 are MNHEY and SMNVEV (reference sequence). With 3 bases removed from V and 6 bases from J, the gap between germline ends came to 15 bases. CDR3 amino acids: CASSFVGLKGEQYF. CDR3 nucleotides: TGTGCCAGCAGTTTCGTTGGACTAAAGGGCGAGCAGTACTTC.

In this sample, this clonotype turned up a few times. The J gene is TRBJ1-4, the V gene TRBV7-9, with D possibly being TRBD1 (5 bases). The CDR3 is 14 amino acids. CDR1 is SEHNR and CDR2 is FQNEAQ in the germline V gene (reference sequence). The germline V and J ends were trimmed by 5 bases and 7 bases, with 14 bases remaining between them. CDR3 bases: TGTGCCAGCAGCCCCCCCTTGCAGGGTGAAAAACTGTTTTTT. This gives the protein CASSPPLQGEKLFF.

This clonotype has at least ten counts. This chain uses TRBV29-1 with TRBJ2-2; 8 bases fit TRBD2. Germline values: CDR1 SQVTM, CDR2 ANQGSEA. V lost 4 bases and J lost 4; bases outside the gene matches: 2. This CDR3 is 13 amino acids long. CDR3 residues: CSVGLAGTGELFF. The CDR3 DNA sequence: TGCAGCGTTGGTCTAGCGGGCACCGGGGAGCTGTTTTTT.

The chain recombines TRBV12-3 or TRBV12-4 with TRBJ1-1; the D is unclear. The CDR3 is 17 amino acids. The ends were cut back, 5 bases at V and 0 bases at J, with 19 bases in the middle. CDR3 residues: CASSTTRLADMNTEAFF. DNA for the CDR3: TGTGCCAGCAGTACGACCCGCCTAGCTGATATGAACACTGAAGCTTTCTTT.

The count of this clonotype is one. The chain is built from TRBV7-3 and TRBJ2-1; 7 bases are shared with TRBD2. The J call may be wrong; the DNA end is better matched by TRBJ2-5. CDR1 is SGHTA and CDR2 is FQGTGA in the germline V gene. The CDR3 loop spans 14 amino acids. The CDR3 sequence is CASSFQAGTETQYF. CDR3 nucleotide sequence: TGTGCCAGCAGCTTCCAAGCGGGAACGGAGACCCAGTACTTC.

This clonotype has a count of ten or more. This rearrangement joins TRBV19 to TRBJ2-5; D tentatively reads TRBD1 or TRBD2 (5 bases each). The CDR3 consists of 15 residues. In germline, CDR1 is LNHDA, CDR2 SQIVND (reference sequence). Between the trimmed V and J ends, which lost 3 bases and 1 base, there was a span of 12 bases. For the CDR3, the DNA is TGTGCCAGTAGTATTAAAAAGGGACCCCAAGAGACCCAGTACTTC. Its translation: CASSIKKGPQETQYF.

The J gene is TRBJ2-7, the V gene TRBV12-3 or TRBV12-4; D could derive from TRBD1 or TRBD2 (5 bases each). CDR3 size: 12 residues. V dropped 6 bases and J dropped 5 bases, with 11 bases sitting between them. In DNA form, the CDR3 reads TGTGCCAGCAGGGGACGGACGAACGAGCAGTACTTC. It is translated as CASRGRTNEQYF.

The chain links TRBV6-5 to TRBJ2-2, with TRBD1 matching over 9 bases. This CDR3 has 16 residues. The V gene's germline CDR1 is MNHEY and CDR2 SVGAGI. V dropped 0 bases and J dropped 7; count of bases not matched to a gene: 6. CDR3 sequence (DNA): TGTGCCAGCAGTTACTCTCCGACAGGGGGGGACGGGGAGCTGTTTTTT. Its protein product is CASSYSPTGGDGELFF.

This clonotype was observed a few times. The chain has TRBV20-1 and TRBJ2-7, with TRBD1 identical over 10 bases. The CDR3 length is 14 residues. The germline CDR1 and CDR2 sequences are DFQATT and SNEGSKA (reference sequence). V shed 4 bases and J 1 base; nucleotides not matched to a gene: 4. The CDR3 region is CSAKTGQGSYEQYF. CDR3 DNA sequence: TGCAGTGCTAAGACGGGACAGGGGTCCTACGAGCAGTACTTC.